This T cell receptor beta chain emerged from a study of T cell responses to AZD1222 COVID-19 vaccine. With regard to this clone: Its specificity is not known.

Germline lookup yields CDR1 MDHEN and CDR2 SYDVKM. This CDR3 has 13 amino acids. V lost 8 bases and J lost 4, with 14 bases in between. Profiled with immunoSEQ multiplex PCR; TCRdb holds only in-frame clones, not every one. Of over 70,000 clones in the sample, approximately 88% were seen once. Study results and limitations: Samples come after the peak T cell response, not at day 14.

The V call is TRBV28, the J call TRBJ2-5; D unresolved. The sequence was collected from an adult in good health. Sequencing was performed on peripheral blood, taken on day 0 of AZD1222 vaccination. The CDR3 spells CASGLGYGETQYF. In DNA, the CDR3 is TGTGCCAGCGGATTGGGGTACGGAGAGACCCAGTACTTC. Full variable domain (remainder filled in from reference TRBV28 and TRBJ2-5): DVKVTQSSRYLVKRTGEKVFLECVQDMDHENMFWYRQDPGLGLRLIYFSYDVKMKEKGDIPEGYSVSREKKERFSLILESASTNQTSMYLCASGLGYGETQYFGPGTRLLVL.